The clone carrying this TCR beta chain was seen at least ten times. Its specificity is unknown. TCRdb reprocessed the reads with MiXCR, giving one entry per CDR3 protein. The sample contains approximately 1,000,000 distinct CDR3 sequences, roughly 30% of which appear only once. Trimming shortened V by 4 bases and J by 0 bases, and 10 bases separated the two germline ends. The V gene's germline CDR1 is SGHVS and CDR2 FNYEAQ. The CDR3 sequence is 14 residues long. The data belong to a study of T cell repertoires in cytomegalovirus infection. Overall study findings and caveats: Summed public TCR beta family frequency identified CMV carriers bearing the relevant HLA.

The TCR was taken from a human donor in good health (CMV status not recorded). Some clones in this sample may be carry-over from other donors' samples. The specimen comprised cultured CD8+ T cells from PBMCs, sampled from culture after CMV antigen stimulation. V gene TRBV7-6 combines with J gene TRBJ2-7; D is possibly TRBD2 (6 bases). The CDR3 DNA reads TGTGCCAGCAGCTGGGACTCGATCTCCTACGAGCAGTACTTC. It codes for CASSWDSISYEQYF.